Below, 25 T cell receptor beta chains from the same sample are listed, as sequenced in a study of CXCR3-negative and CXCR3-positive naive CD8 T cells. The libraries of TRB cDNA were prepared using 5' RACE with UMI labels. TCRdb derives one entry per CDR3 protein from the 5' RACE reads, leaving out DNA. The sample's table shows roughly 89,000 distinct CDR3 sequences. Material: naive CXCR3- CD8+ T cells from blood. Sample subset: CD45RO-CCR7+CD27+CD95- naive CD8+ T cells lacking CXCR3 (TNR3-). Source of these receptors: a human donor in good health. Some clones in this sample may be carry-over from other donors' samples.

The rearrangement joins TRBV6-4 to TRBJ2-1; TCRdb proposes TRBD2, but this gene call is untestable without DNA. The CDR3 is 16 amino acids. Germline V gene data show CDR1 as MRHNA and CDR2 as SNTAGT. CDR3 loop: CASSDIGGPARNEQFF.

The chain combines TRBV24-1 with TRBJ2-5; the TCRdb call, TRBD1, lacks DNA for checking. Looked up from germline, CDR1 is KGHDR and CDR2 is SFDVKD. The CDR3 is 16 amino acids. The CDR3 reads CATSDLGQPRGETQYF.

The chain carries TRBV20-1 and TRBJ2-7; TCRdb's assignment of TRBD1 cannot be checked, as there is no DNA. Germline values: CDR1 DFQATT, CDR2 SNEGSKA (reference sequence). The CDR3 spans 15 residues. CDR3 region: CSARDARQDYYEQYF.

V and J are TRBV19 and TRBJ1-1. Germline V CDR1 and CDR2: LNHDA, SQIVND (reference sequence). This CDR3 comprises 14 residues. CDR3 sequence reads: CASSMAELNTEAFF.

The chain combines TRBV7-9 with TRBJ2-2. In germline, CDR1 is SEHNR, CDR2 FQNEAQ (reference sequence). CDR3 length equals 15 residues. The CDR3 loop reads CASSSPRANTGELFF.

The rearrangement joins TRBV7-9 to TRBJ2-5; TCRdb indicates TRBD2, and absent DNA this call remains unverified. Germline CDR1 is SEHNR and CDR2 is FQNEAQ (reference sequence). There are 18 residues in the CDR3. CDR3 sequence reads: CASSLLGTSGRAEETQYF.

The V gene is TRBV10-3, the J gene TRBJ1-2; TCRdb names TRBD1, which stays unverified in the absence of DNA. The CDR3 is 16 amino acids. Germline assignment: CDR1 ENHRY and CDR2 SYGVKD. The CDR3 region is CATENPGQGPSGGYTF.

V is TRBV6-6 and J is TRBJ1-6; the D call from TCRdb, TRBD1, cannot be confirmed without DNA. The germline gives CDR1 MNHNY, CDR2 SVGAGI (reference sequence). There are 17 residues in the CDR3. Here the CDR3 reads CASSYPDRVSYNSPLHF.

This clonotype shows up as medium-sized by frequency. The chain combines TRBV10-2 with TRBJ2-7. The CDR3 sequence is 11 residues long. The germline V gene encodes CDR1 WSHSY and CDR2 SAAADI. CDR3: CASGDGYEQYF.

The rearrangement links TRBV5-1 to TRBJ1-5; TCRdb indicates TRBD1, and absent DNA this call remains unverified. Germline CDR1 reads SGHRS; CDR2 reads YFSETQ. The CDR3 contains 15 residues. The CDR3 sequence is CASSFKGHSNQPQHF.

This chain joins TRBV5-6 and TRBJ2-7. CDR1 is SGHDT and CDR2 is YYEEEE in the germline V gene. The CDR3 runs to 12 residues. The CDR3 sequence: CASSLRGPEQYF.

The chain links TRBV27 to TRBJ2-2. CDR1 and CDR2 (germline): MNHEY, SMNVEV (reference sequence). The CDR3 consists of 12 residues. The CDR3 here is CASSYNTGELFF.

The chain has TRBV5-6 and TRBJ1-1. Germline lookup yields CDR1 SGHDT and CDR2 YYEEEE. This CDR3 is 13 amino acids long. CDR3 amino acids: CASSSTGHTEAFF.

V usage is TRBV21-1 and J usage is TRBJ1-5; TCRdb outputs TRBD1, but without DNA this stays unchecked. TRBV21-1 corresponds to a pseudogene. This CDR3 has 17 residues. This CDR3 reads CASISEGTGVNNQPQHF.

The chain employs TRBV10-3 and TRBJ1-1; TCRdb gives TRBD1 as the D gene, but with no DNA this cannot be confirmed. This CDR3 is 12 amino acids long. The V gene's germline CDR1 is ENHRY and CDR2 SYGVKD. CDR3 sequence reads: CAISTGDTEAFF.

The chain recombines TRBV20-1 with TRBJ2-7; TCRdb outputs TRBD1, but without DNA this stays unchecked. This CDR3 has 13 residues. CDR1 DFQATT and CDR2 SNEGSKA come from the germline V gene (reference sequence). This CDR3 is CSARPRTYPEQYF.

The chain is built from TRBV7-2 and TRBJ2-1; TCRdb reports TRBD1, a call that lacks DNA to check it against. The CDR3 is 16 residues long. The germline V gene encodes CDR1 SGHTA and CDR2 FQGNSA. The CDR3 reads CASSSTTGSHMDEQFF. The variable domain in full, completed from reference TRBV7-2 and TRBJ2-1, reads GAGVSQSPSNKVTEKGKDVELRCDPISGHTALYWYRQSLGQGLEFLIYFQGNSAPDKSGLPSDRFSAERTGGSVSTLTIQRTQQEDSAVYLCASSSTTGSHMDEQFFGPGTRLTVL.

V and J are TRBV27 and TRBJ2-4; the TRBD1 assignment by TCRdb is unverifiable without DNA. CDR1 is MNHEY and CDR2 is SMNVEV in the germline V gene (reference sequence). The CDR3 runs to 14 residues. CDR3 protein: CASRGELAKNIQYF.

The chain combines TRBV7-9 with TRBJ2-1; TCRdb indicates TRBD1, and absent DNA this call remains unverified. This CDR3 contains 13 residues. Germline lookup yields CDR1 SEHNR and CDR2 FQNEAQ (reference sequence). CDR3 sequence: CASSLPGRDEQFF.

The chain is built from TRBV6-6 and TRBJ2-2. The CDR3 covers 17 residues. Germline assignment: CDR1 MNHNY and CDR2 SVGAGI (reference sequence). This CDR3 reads CASSYSSQIIDTGELFF.

The chain has TRBV5-1 and TRBJ2-7; TCRdb designates TRBD2, a call that cannot be tested without DNA. CDR3 length equals 17 residues. Germline CDR1 is SGHRS and CDR2 is YFSETQ. The CDR3 loop reads CASSLDLAAKGVYEQYF.

The chain has TRBV7-3 and TRBJ1-1; there is no DNA to check the TCRdb D call of TRBD1. Germline-derived CDR1 and CDR2 are SGHTA and FQGTGA. This CDR3 is 15 amino acids long. The CDR3 sequence is CASSGTGAPNTEAFF.

The rearrangement uses TRBV12-3 or TRBV12-4 and TRBJ2-1; as DNA is missing, the TRBD2 call by TCRdb cannot be tested. The CDR3 totals 11 residues. The CDR3 sequence: CASRAGGEQFF.

The chain couples TRBV29-1 to TRBJ2-7; TCRdb gives TRBD2 as the D gene, but with no DNA this cannot be confirmed. This CDR3 comprises 12 residues. Per germline, CDR1 SQVTM and CDR2 ANQGSEA. The CDR3 here is CSVGGAGYEQYF.

The chain joins TRBV5-1 to TRBJ2-7; with no DNA, the TCRdb D assignment of TRBD2 cannot be verified. CDR1 and CDR2 (germline): SGHRS, YFSETQ. The CDR3 runs 14 residues. The CDR3 spells CASSLGTADYEQYF. Based on the CDR3 plus reference TRBV5-1 and TRBJ2-7, the full variable domain is KAGVTQTPRYLIKTRGQQVTLSCSPISGHRSVSWYQQTPGQGLQFLFEYFSETQRNKGNFPGRFSGRQFSNSRSEMNVSTLELGDSALYLCASSLGTADYEQYFGPGTRLTVT.